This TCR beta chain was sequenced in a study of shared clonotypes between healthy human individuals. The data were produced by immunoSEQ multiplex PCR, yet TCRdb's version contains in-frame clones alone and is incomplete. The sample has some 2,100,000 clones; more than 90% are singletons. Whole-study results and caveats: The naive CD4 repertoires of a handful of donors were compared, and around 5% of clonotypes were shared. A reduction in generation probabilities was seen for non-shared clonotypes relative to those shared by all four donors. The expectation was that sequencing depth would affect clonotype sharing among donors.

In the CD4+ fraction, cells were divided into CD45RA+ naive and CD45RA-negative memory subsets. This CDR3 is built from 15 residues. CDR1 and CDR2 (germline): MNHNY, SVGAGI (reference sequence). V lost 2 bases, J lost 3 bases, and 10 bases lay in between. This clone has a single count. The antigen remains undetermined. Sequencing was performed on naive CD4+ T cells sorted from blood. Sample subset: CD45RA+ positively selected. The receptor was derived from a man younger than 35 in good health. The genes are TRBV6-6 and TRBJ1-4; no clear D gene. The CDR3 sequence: CASSYGGPPNEKLFF. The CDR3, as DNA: TGTGCCAGCAGTTACGGAGGACCGCCTAATGAAAAACTGTTTTTT.